A single sample gave rise to the 7 T cell receptor beta chains below, sequenced in a study of metastatic and nonmetastatic thyroid tumors. TCRdb re-called the PCR reads via MiXCR. Of about 24,000 clones in the sample, more than 20% were seen once. No treatment had been given to any patient before thyroid surgery. The specimen was tumor tissue. The receptors were gathered from a male donor with papillary thyroid cancer or a benign thyroid nodule (not recorded which). Some clones in this sample may be carry-over from other donors' samples.

This clone was counted between two and nine times. A much larger clone differs from this one at a single base, so this may be a read error. The genes are TRBV7-9 and TRBJ2-3; perhaps D is TRBD1 or TRBD2 (5 bases each). In germline, CDR1 is SEHNR, CDR2 FQNEAQ (reference sequence). The CDR3 totals 14 residues. Trimming removed 3 bases at V and 8 bases at J, with 15 bases between. CDR3 residues: CASSFEGFGGTQYF. Written as DNA, the CDR3 is TGTGCCAGCAGCTTCGAGGGGTTTGGAGGTACGCAGTATTTT.

This chain joins TRBV18 and TRBJ2-4, with D unresolved. CDR3 length equals 16 residues. Trimming pared 1 base from V and 0 bases from J, leaving 10 bases between. The V gene's germline CDR1 is KGHSH and CDR2 LQKENI. The CDR3 DNA follows: TGTGCCAGCTCACCACGCGGCACGGTAGCCAAAAACATTCAGTACTTC. This codes for CASSPRGTVAKNIQYF.

The chain carries TRBV11-2 and TRBJ2-3; D could derive from TRBD1 or TRBD2 (5 bases each). The CDR3 is made up of 15 amino acids. Looked up from germline, CDR1 is SGHAT and CDR2 is FQNNGV. V dropped 4 bases and J dropped 0 bases, with 11 bases sitting between them. CDR3 protein: CASSSRGASTDTQYF. DNA for the CDR3: TGTGCCAGCAGCTCTCGAGGGGCTAGCACAGATACGCAGTATTTT. The full variable domain, its missing parts supplied by reference TRBV11-2 and TRBJ2-3, is EAGVAQSPRYKIIEKRQSVAFWCNPISGHATLYWYQQILGQGPKLLIQFQNNGVVDDSQLPKDRFSAERLKGVDSTLKIQPAKLEDSAVYLCASSSRGASTDTQYFGPGTRLTVL.

By sample fraction, this clone is medium-sized. The genes are TRBV6-4 and TRBJ2-2; no firm D call. The CDR3 runs 12 residues. Deletions cut 3 bases from V and 1 base from J, with 0 bases between. Per germline, CDR1 MRHNA and CDR2 SNTAGT. The chain's CDR3 is CASSENTGELFF. CDR3 DNA: TGTGCCAGCAGTGAGAACACCGGGGAGCTGTTTTTT.

The chain uses TRBV11-2 and TRBJ2-7, with D possibly TRBD1 on 6 matching bases. V gave up 1 base and J gave up 5 bases, with 18 bases separating them. CDR3 size: 16 residues. CDR1 is SGHAT and CDR2 is FQNNGV in the germline V gene. The CDR3 DNA follows: TGTGCCAGCAGCTTAGGACAGGTTAGGGCTAAGAACGAGCAGTACTTC. Its protein is CASSLGQVRAKNEQYF. The full variable domain, rest sourced from reference TRBV11-2 and TRBJ2-7, is EAGVAQSPRYKIIEKRQSVAFWCNPISGHATLYWYQQILGQGPKLLIQFQNNGVVDDSQLPKDRFSAERLKGVDSTLKIQPAKLEDSAVYLCASSLGQVRAKNEQYFGPGTRLTVT.

The V and J genes are TRBV7-2 and TRBJ2-1; the D gene could be TRBD1 or TRBD2 (5 bases each). V lost 2 bases, J lost 0 bases, and 20 bases lay in between. The CDR3 consists of 19 residues. Germline-derived CDR1 and CDR2 are SGHTA and FQGNSA. The CDR3 coding sequence is TGTGCCAGCAGCTTACAGGGTGGTCATGGACTCAGCTCCTACAATGAGCAGTTCTTC. It translates to CASSLQGGHGLSSYNEQFF.

The chain recombines TRBV7-8 with TRBJ2-6; D is unresolved. The CDR3 sequence is 16 residues long. The germline V gene has CDR1 SGHVS and CDR2 FQNEAQ. V was shortened by 7 bases and J by 0 bases, with 13 bases between the two germline ends. CDR3: CASTLWPISGANVLTF. The CDR3 region has the DNA TGTGCCAGCACCTTGTGGCCCATCTCTGGGGCCAACGTCCTGACTTTC.